The 19 T cell receptor beta chains below come from one sample, sequenced in a study of blood T cells in healthy people across ages. For the second PCR, which ran for roughly 6 to 12 cycles, a sample-barcoded 5' primer and a J-beta primer mix were used. TCRdb re-derived calls from the 5' RACE reads in MiXCR, one entry per CDR3 protein. The table has over 1.5 million distinct CDR3 sequences, around 48% seen once. Sequencing input: blood. The receptors here all came from a woman in her 40s in good health.

The genes are TRBV27 and TRBJ2-3; D is perhaps TRBD2 (5 bases). The CDR3 spans 13 residues. Per germline, CDR1 MNHEY and CDR2 SMNVEV (reference sequence). Trimming removed 6 bases at V and 1 base at J, with 8 bases between. The CDR3 DNA reads as TGTGCCAGCAGGTTGAGGGGCACAGATACGCAGTATTTT. It encodes CASRLRGTDTQYF.

V gene TRBV7-2 combines with J gene TRBJ2-5; TRBD1 matches 8 bases. The last part of the DNA fits TRBJ2-7 better; the J call may be wrong. This CDR3 is 14 amino acids long. Germline CDR1 reads SGHTA; CDR2 reads FQGNSA. DNA for the CDR3: TGTGCCAGCAGCCCTCTACGGACAGGGAGCGAGCAGTACTTC. As protein: CASSPLRTGSEQYF.

As DNA, the CDR3 is TGTGCCAGCAGCCTACCTCTTAGCGGGGGGTCCTGCAATGAGCAGTACTTC. Residues: CASSLPLSGGSCNEQYF. This rearrangement joins TRBV4-2 to TRBJ2-5; the match to TRBD2 covers 10 bases. CDR3 size: 17 residues. Germline CDR1 is LGHNA and CDR2 is YNFKEQ. V lost 4 bases to trimming and J lost 11 bases; unmatched junction nucleotides: 19.

The V and J genes are TRBV20-1 and TRBJ2-3; 8 bases line up with TRBD1. The CDR3 contains 13 residues. V dropped 5 bases and J dropped 4; count of bases not matched to a gene: 5. Germline CDR1 is DFQATT and CDR2 is SNEGSKA (reference sequence). This chain's CDR3 is CSAHGQGPDTQYF. The CDR3 nucleotides read TGCAGTGCTCACGGACAGGGCCCAGATACGCAGTATTTT.

V usage is TRBV10-3 and J usage is TRBJ2-2; D uncertain. The CDR3 spans 14 residues. The V end was cut by 6 bases, the J end by 8 bases, with 16 bases between. Per the germline V gene, CDR1 is ENHRY and CDR2 is SYGVKD. CDR3 sequence: CAIRKDLPVGELFF. In DNA form, the CDR3 reads TGTGCCATCAGAAAGGACCTCCCCGTAGGGGAGCTGTTTTTT.

This clonotype was recorded at least ten times. The gene calls are TRBV11-2 and TRBJ2-1; 11 nucleotides align to TRBD2. The length of the CDR3 is 16 residues. The V gene end was trimmed by 0 bases and the J gene end by 6 bases; junction bases not matched to a gene: 4. CDR1 is SGHAT, CDR2 FQNNGV, per germline. The CDR3, as DNA: TGTGCCAGCAGCTTAGAGCTAGCGGGGGGACGCAATGAGCAGTTCTTC. It specifies CASSLELAGGRNEQFF.

The chain links TRBV21-1 to TRBJ1-5; the listed D gene, TRBD1, was not tested against the DNA. TRBV21-1 is deemed a pseudogene. The CDR3 spans 20 residues. This CDR3 reads CASSKVGRSSEGVHNQPQHF. As DNA, the CDR3 is TGTGCCAGCAGCAAAGTCGGCAGGTCTTCTGAGGGGGTGCACAATCAGCCCCAGCATTTT.

Written as DNA, the CDR3 is TGTGCCAGCAGTTTATTCGACTATGGCTACACCTTC. It translates to CASSLFDYGYTF. The V gene is TRBV12-3 or TRBV12-4, the J gene TRBJ1-2, with D unresolved. This CDR3 contains 12 residues. Trimming removed 2 bases from V and 3 bases from J, with 4 bases in between.

Many counts were recorded for this clonotype. The chain recombines TRBV7-2 with TRBJ2-5, with a possible D match to TRBD2 (5 bases). Looked up from germline, CDR1 is SGHTA and CDR2 is FQGNSA. The CDR3 runs 15 residues. The V and J ends lost 4 bases and 0 bases respectively, with 12 bases between them. CDR3 protein: CASSSGELYQETQYF. DNA of the CDR3: TGTGCCAGCAGCTCCGGGGAATTGTACCAAGAGACCCAGTACTTC.

This sequence joins TRBV18 and TRBJ2-5; the match to TRBD1 covers 7 bases. V was clipped by 2 bases and J by 4 bases; unmatched bases: 7. Germline V CDR1 and CDR2: KGHSH, LQKENI. The length of the CDR3 is 15 residues. CDR3 bases: TGTGCCAGCTCACCAACGACAGGGTTGGGAGAGACCCAGTACTTC. This gives the protein CASSPTTGLGETQYF.

For this clonotype: The junction shows a germline mismatch at one end, possibly a read error. The gene calls are TRBV4-3 and TRBJ2-3; D is possibly TRBD1 (5 bases). Looked up from germline, CDR1 is LGHNA and CDR2 is YSLEER. There are 15 residues in the CDR3. Here the CDR3 reads CASSQESQGTDAQYF. Here the CDR3 DNA reads TGCGCCAGCAGCCAAGAGAGTCAGGGAACAGATGCGCAGTATTTT.

The chain combines TRBV2 with TRBJ1-4, with a weak D call TRBD1 (5 bases). Germline V CDR1 and CDR2: SNHLY, FYNNEI. V was shortened by 4 bases and J by 6 bases, with 15 bases between the two germline ends. The CDR3 extends over 15 amino acids. CDR3 in amino acids: CASSVSGPADEKLFF. In DNA form, the CDR3 reads TGTGCCAGCAGTGTCTCAGGGCCGGCTGATGAAAAACTGTTTTTT.

This CDR3 is CSVEVGTGQYYGYTF. In DNA form, the CDR3 reads TGCAGCGTTGAAGTCGGGACAGGCCAATACTATGGCTACACCTTC. The chain carries TRBV29-1 and TRBJ1-2; TRBD1 matches 8 bases. J lost 3 bases, V lost 1 base, and 7 bases had no gene match. Germline V CDR1 and CDR2: SQVTM, ANQGSEA. The CDR3 loop spans 15 amino acids. The whole variable domain, remainder taken from reference TRBV29-1 and TRBJ1-2, is SAVISQKPSRDICQRGTSLTIQCQVDSQVTMMFWYRQQPGQSLTLIATANQGSEATYESGFVIDKFPISRPNLTFSTLTVSNMSPEDSSIYLCSVEVGTGQYYGYTFGSGTRLTVV.

The chain joins TRBV6-5 to TRBJ1-2; TRBD1 matches 10 bases. The trim removed 6 bases at V and 4 bases at J, leaving 5 bases unmatched. There are 14 residues in the CDR3. Germline V CDR1 and CDR2: MNHEY, SVGAGI. The CDR3 DNA sequence: TGTGCCAGCAGCCGGACAGGGGGTACCTATGGCTACACCTTC. This gives the protein CASSRTGGTYGYTF.

The genes are TRBV15 and TRBJ2-1; perhaps TRBD1 as D (5 bases). Germline V lookup: CDR1 LNHNV, CDR2 YYDKDF (reference sequence). The CDR3 consists of 18 residues. Between the trimmed V and J ends, which lost 2 bases and 1 base, there was a span of 18 bases. The CDR3 sequence is CATSRFAAGILSYNEQFF. The DNA for the CDR3 is TGTGCCACCAGCAGATTTGCCGCAGGGATACTGTCCTACAATGAGCAGTTCTTC.

The sample holds a few counts of this clonotype. This chain links TRBV27 with TRBJ2-1; 9 bases agree with TRBD1. Looked up from germline, CDR1 is MNHEY and CDR2 is SMNVEV (reference sequence). V shed 6 bases, J shed 4 bases, and the junction held 10 bases outside the gene matches. The CDR3 is made up of 16 amino acids. The CDR3 DNA sequence: TGTGCCAGCAGGCGGGCTTCCGGGACAGGGTACAATGAGCAGTTCTTC. Residues: CASRRASGTGYNEQFF.

The rearrangement uses TRBV6-5 and TRBJ2-7; 7 bases align to TRBD1. The CDR3 extends over 19 amino acids. The ends lost 2 bases at V and 2 bases at J; junction bases unmatched: 18. Germline lookup yields CDR1 MNHEY and CDR2 SVGAGI. The CDR3, as DNA: TGTGCCAGCAGTTACACAGGGGAGTGGAACTCCCCTTTTACCTACGAGCAGTACTTC. Its translation: CASSYTGEWNSPFTYEQYF.

The chain couples TRBV28 to TRBJ1-2; D perhaps matches TRBD1 (5 bases). CDR1 and CDR2 (germline): MDHEN, SYDVKM. Trimming removed 7 bases at V and 4 bases at J, with 19 bases between. The CDR3 has 15 amino acids. In DNA, the CDR3 is TGTGCCAGCACTACACCAATTGGGGGTACCTATGGCTACACCTTC. It codes for CASTTPIGGTYGYTF.

There are a few counts of this clonotype. The chain combines TRBV24-1 with TRBJ2-3, with 10 bases lining up with TRBD1. J was trimmed by 3 bases and V by 4 bases; bases with no gene match: 3. The CDR3 loop spans 15 amino acids. Per the germline V gene, CDR1 is KGHDR and CDR2 is SFDVKD. CDR3 sequence: CATSEPGQGTDTQYF. The CDR3 nucleotides are TGTGCCACCAGTGAACCGGGACAGGGGACAGATACGCAGTATTTT.